These 21 T cell receptor beta chains were sequenced from one sample in a study of blood T cell repertoires in COVID-19. Some clones are missing from TCRdb's copy, which holds only in-frame ones; the method was immunoSEQ multiplex PCR. The sample carries nearly 300,000 clones, around 84% recorded once. The specimen sequenced was peripheral blood. The source is a human donor with COVID-19, enrolled during active disease. The donor label of this sample is uncertain.

This chain links TRBV30 with TRBJ2-7; 7 bases are a match to TRBD1. Trimming cost V 7 bases and J 1 base; bases outside gene matches: 1. CDR3 size: 11 residues. CDR1 is GTSNPN, CDR2 SVGIG, per germline (reference sequence). The CDR3 region has the DNA TGTGCCTCGGACAGGTCCTACGAGCAGTACTTC. This encodes CASDRSYEQYF.

The chain is built from TRBV19 and TRBJ1-4, with D perhaps matching TRBD1 (5 bases). Trimming removed 5 bases from V and 8 bases from J, with 15 bases in between. CDR1 is LNHDA, CDR2 SQIVND, per germline (reference sequence). The CDR3 contains 14 residues. In DNA form, the CDR3 reads TGTGCCAGTAGTCCCGGGACTTTCAGGGAAAAACTGTTTTTT. It codes for CASSPGTFREKLFF.

The table lists this clone with a count of one. The chain joins TRBV6-1 to TRBJ2-3; 9 bases align to TRBD1. V was clipped by 1 base and J by 3 bases; unmatched bases: 11. Germline CDR1 MNHNS, CDR2 SASEGT. The CDR3 contains 18 residues. The CDR3 region is CASSEVGVPGQGTDTQYF. CDR3 in DNA: TGTGCCAGCAGTGAAGTAGGAGTTCCCGGACAGGGGACAGATACGCAGTATTTT.

This chain links TRBV28 with TRBJ1-2, with 10 bases lining up with TRBD1. The CDR3 runs 16 residues. Germline values: CDR1 MDHEN, CDR2 SYDVKM. The trim removed 6 bases at V and 3 bases at J, leaving 10 bases unmatched. CDR3 nucleotides: TGTGCCAGCAGCCCGCCCCGACAGGGGGCGTACTATGGCTACACCTTC. This sequence encodes CASSPPRQGAYYGYTF.

CDR3 sequence reads: CASSVGQQETQYF. The CDR3, as DNA: TGTGCCAGCAGCGTAGGGCAGCAAGAGACCCAGTACTTC. This chain links TRBV9 with TRBJ2-5, with D unclear. The CDR3 consists of 13 residues. Trimming pared 0 bases from V and 2 bases from J, leaving 5 bases between. CDR1 is SGDLS, CDR2 YYNGEE, per germline.

This rearrangement joins TRBV7-2 to TRBJ1-2; D is undetermined. This CDR3 has 13 amino acids. Per germline, CDR1 SGHTA and CDR2 FQGNSA. Trimming took off 1 base at V and 4 bases at J, with 7 bases between the two ends. The DNA of the CDR3 is TGTGCCAGCAGCTTAGTCACAAGCTATGGCTACACCTTC. Its protein product is CASSLVTSYGYTF.

V and J are TRBV6-1 and TRBJ2-1; tentatively, D is TRBD2 (6 bases). Trimming cost V 2 bases and J 3 bases, with 11 bases left between them. The length of the CDR3 is 15 residues. Germline CDR1 and CDR2: MNHNS and SASEGT. CDR3 bases: TGTGCCAGCAGTGAAAGTGCGGGAAGCTACAATGAGCAGTTCTTC. Protein sequence: CASSESAGSYNEQFF.

The chain employs TRBV11-2 and TRBJ1-5; TRBD1 matches at 8 bases. The V gene end was trimmed by 5 bases and the J gene end by 7 bases; junction bases not matched to a gene: 7. Germline V gene data show CDR1 as SGHAT and CDR2 as FQNNGV. This CDR3 region has 14 residues. The DNA for the CDR3 is TGTGCCAGCAGCCCTGGACAGGGTGGCCAGCCCCAGCATTTT. Protein product: CASSPGQGGQPQHF.

This clone has a single count. The chain couples TRBV6-1 to TRBJ1-5; D uncertain. Germline values: CDR1 MNHNS, CDR2 SASEGT. This CDR3 comprises 13 residues. V lost 3 bases, J lost 2 bases, and 5 bases lay in between. The CDR3: CASSDAGNQPQHF. The CDR3, as DNA: TGTGCCAGCAGTGATGCGGGCAATCAGCCCCAGCATTTT.

In this sample, this clone turned up once. The chain joins TRBV7-3 to TRBJ2-5, with 7 bases aligning to TRBD2. V was clipped by 5 bases and J by 2 bases; unmatched bases: 8. There are 15 residues in the CDR3. The germline V gene encodes CDR1 SGHTA and CDR2 FQGTGA. In DNA form, the CDR3 reads TGTGCCAGCAGCCCCCTAGCGGCCGATCAAGAGACCCAGTACTTC. Encoded protein: CASSPLAADQETQYF.

This clone appeared a single time. The V and J genes are TRBV27 and TRBJ2-7, with 9 bases aligning to TRBD2. V trimming: 6 bases; J trimming: 2 bases; junction bases outside the gene matches: 8. From germline, CDR1 is MNHEY and CDR2 SMNVEV (reference sequence). The length of the CDR3 is 15 residues. The CDR3 DNA follows: TGTGCCAGCAGCAGGGCTAGCGGGATCCCCTACGAGCAGTACTTC. It translates to CASSRASGIPYEQYF.

The rearrangement links TRBV28 to TRBJ1-6; D is undetermined. CDR1 is MDHEN and CDR2 is SYDVKM in the germline V gene. The CDR3 loop spans 15 amino acids. V gave up 4 bases and J gave up 4 bases, with 11 bases separating them. CDR3 sequence: CASSSQDPYNSPLHF. The CDR3 DNA reads as TGTGCCAGCAGTTCTCAGGATCCTTATAATTCACCCCTCCACTTT.

The V call is TRBV3-1 (or the pseudogene TRBV3-2), the J call TRBJ2-2; D call uncertain. Per germline, CDR1 LGHDT and CDR2 YNNKEL (reference sequence). V lost 4 bases and J lost 1, with 10 bases in between. The CDR3 has 15 amino acids. CDR3 sequence: CASSRRRQNTGELFF. The CDR3 DNA sequence: TGTGCCAGCAGCCGACGAAGACAGAACACCGGGGAGCTGTTTTTT.

The chain recombines TRBV7-3 with TRBJ1-1; D is unclear. Germline-derived CDR1 and CDR2 are SGHTA and FQGTGA. The CDR3 totals 13 residues. Trimming stripped 2 bases from V and 7 bases from J, with 11 bases between. In nucleotides, the CDR3 is TGTGCCAGCAGCTTACTCCCGAGGTATGAAGCTTTCTTT. This sequence encodes CASSLLPRYEAFF.

The V gene is TRBV19, the J gene TRBJ2-1, with TRBD2 matching over 7 bases. The ends lost 6 bases at V and 3 bases at J; junction bases unmatched: 8. CDR1 is LNHDA and CDR2 is SQIVND in the germline V gene (reference sequence). This CDR3 has 15 residues. In DNA, the CDR3 is TGTGCCAGTAGGGACCGAGCTAGCGGCTACAATGAGCAGTTCTTC. Its protein is CASRDRASGYNEQFF.

This clone appeared many times. V usage is TRBV2 and J usage is TRBJ2-2, with D unclear. Per germline, CDR1 SNHLY and CDR2 FYNNEI. The CDR3 runs 15 residues. Trimming took 2 bases from V and 1 from J, leaving 8 bases between them. This chain's CDR3 is CASSEQQLNTGELFF. CDR3 nucleotide sequence: TGTGCCAGCAGTGAACAACAGCTGAACACCGGGGAGCTGTTTTTT.

The chain is built from TRBV7-2 and TRBJ2-7; D is undetermined. CDR1 is SGHTA, CDR2 FQGNSA, per germline. Trimming stripped 1 base from V and 4 bases from J, with 14 bases between. CDR3 length equals 15 residues. The CDR3, as DNA: TGTGCCAGCAGCTTAGTGGTGTCTAGATCATACGAGCAGTACTTC. Protein sequence: CASSLVVSRSYEQYF.

The chain combines TRBV7-9 with TRBJ1-3; the D gene is possibly TRBD1 (5 bases). Germline V gene lookup returns CDR1 SEHNR and CDR2 FQNEAQ (reference sequence). The CDR3 length is 13 residues. Trimming stripped 3 bases from V and 4 bases from J, with 7 bases between. The CDR3, as DNA: TGTGCCAGCAGCTTCAGGACAGGAAACACCATATATTTT. Its protein product is CASSFRTGNTIYF.

A single count supports this clone. The chain has TRBV5-1 and TRBJ2-2; 9 bases align to TRBD1. Germline V gene data show CDR1 as SGHRS and CDR2 as YFSETQ. V shed 1 base and J 1 base; nucleotides not matched to a gene: 2. The CDR3 has 16 residues. CDR3 nucleotides: TGCGCCAGCAGCTTGATGGGACAGGGGAACACCGGGGAGCTGTTTTTT. Amino acid sequence: CASSLMGQGNTGELFF.

The chain employs TRBV19 and TRBJ2-3; 8 nucleotides align to TRBD2. V lost 1 base, J lost 3 bases, and 6 bases stayed unmatched. Germline V lookup: CDR1 LNHDA, CDR2 SQIVND (reference sequence). The length of the CDR3 is 16 residues. CDR3 sequence (DNA): TGTGCCAGTAGTATAGGAGGGACTAGAGGGACAGATACGCAGTATTTT. This sequence encodes CASSIGGTRGTDTQYF.

The chain has TRBV5-1 and TRBJ2-2; D is perhaps TRBD1 (5 bases). Trimming took 4 bases from V and 6 from J, leaving 22 bases between them. This CDR3 region has 17 residues. Looked up from germline, CDR1 is SGHRS and CDR2 is YFSETQ. The CDR3 DNA is TGCGCCAGCAGCCCCTCTAGGGGAAGTACCTTCGCCGGGGAGCTGTTTTTT. Its protein is CASSPSRGSTFAGELFF. Full variable domain (remainder filled in from reference TRBV5-1 and TRBJ2-2): KAGVTQTPRYLIKTRGQQVTLSCSPISGHRSVSWYQQTPGQGLQFLFEYFSETQRNKGNFPGRFSGRQFSNSRSEMNVSTLELGDSALYLCASSPSRGSTFAGELFFGEGSRLTVL.